A selection of T cell receptor beta chains follows, all from one sample in a study of T cells in Graves' hyperthyroidism and ophthalmopathy. TCRdb re-called the multiplex PCR reads with MiXCR, one entry per CDR3 protein. This sample has approximately 640,000 distinct CDR3 sequences; roughly 17% occur once, and the top ten carry 15% to 17%. Specimen: blood. Receptors originate from a man aged 50 to 59 with Graves' hyperthyroidism. Each CDR3 is given with its conserved first and last residue. The D gene is left open where the match is weak. Part of the rows lack a size; the others show once, few, many or a class for expanded clones.

D	V	size	J	DNA	CDR3
-	TRBV27	many	TRBJ2-1	TGTGCCAGCAGTTTCGCGGCAGGAGGATACAATGAGCAGTTCTTC	CASSFAAGGYNEQFF
-	TRBV19	-	TRBJ1-5	TGTGCCAGTACCATACAGGGCTGGGGCAATCAGCCCCAGCATTTT	CASTIQGWGNQPQHF
-	TRBV7-9	many	TRBJ2-1	TGTGCCAGCAGCTCCTCGCGCGCGAGCTCCTACAATGAGCAGTTCTTC	CASSSSRASSYNEQFF
TRBD1	TRBV6-1	many	TRBJ2-1	TGTGCCAGCAGTTTTTCCCGCAGGGGGCCCTACAATGAGCAGTTCTTC	CASSFSRRGPYNEQFF
TRBD1	TRBV7-2	many	TRBJ1-2	TGTGCCAGCAGCTTTGGACGGGGACAGGGGGCATTTGGCTACACCTTC	CASSFGRGQGAFGYTF
TRBD1	TRBV27	many	TRBJ1-5	TGTGCCAGCAGTCCCAGGGGGTTTAACAATCAGCCCCAGCATTTT	CASSPRGFNNQPQHF
TRBD1	TRBV5-1	many	TRBJ2-3	TGCGCCAGCAGCTTGGATGGACAGGGAACAGATACGCAGTATTTT	CASSLDGQGTDTQYF
TRBD2	TRBV7-9	-	TRBJ2-1	TGTGCCAGCAGCTTAGCTATTATTAGGCGGGAGGGCCGGAGTGAGCAGTTCTTC	CASSLAIIRREGRSEQFF
TRBD2	TRBV6-1	few	TRBJ2-5	TGTGCCAGCAGCCTTCGTGTTAGCGGGATTGAGACCCAGTACTTC	CASSLRVSGIETQYF
-	TRBV13	many	TRBJ1-6	TGTGCCAGCAGCAAACAGGCGTCACCCCTCCACTTT	CASSKQASPLHF
-	TRBV18	many	TRBJ2-3	TGTGCCAGCTCACCAAGGGGACGACAAGCCGGAGATACGCAGTATTTT	CASSPRGRQAGDTQYF
-	TRBV11-2	many	TRBJ2-2	TGTGCCAGCACCAGAGAGAGGAGCACCGGGGAGCTGTTTTTT	CASTRERSTGELFF
TRBD2	TRBV20-1	-	TRBJ2-1	TGCAGTGCTAGACCATCCTGGCGGGAGGGCCACAATGAGCAGTTCTTC	CSARPSWREGHNEQFF
TRBD1	TRBV28	-	TRBJ1-4	TGTGCCAGCAGGACACGATGGCAGGGGGCGATTAATGAAAAACTGTTTTTT	CASRTRWQGAINEKLFF
-	TRBV5-1	few	TRBJ2-3	TGCGCCAGCAGCCCACAGATCCCAGCCGATACGCAGTATTTT	CASSPQIPADTQYF
TRBD2	TRBV7-9	many	TRBJ2-1	TGTGCCAGCAGCTTGGGGGGGTGGACTAGCGAGTATGAGCAGTTCTTC	CASSLGGWTSEYEQFF
-	TRBV28	many	TRBJ1-1	TGTGCCAGCAGCTTTCTCCCCAACACTGAAGCTTTCTTT	CASSFLPNTEAFF
-	TRBV27	many	TRBJ1-2	TGTGCCAGCAGGTCCTTAGGCTATGGCTACACCTTC	CASRSLGYGYTF
-	TRBV20-1	few	TRBJ2-3	TGCAGTGCTAGAGATTCTGTACGGGATACGCAGTATTTT	CSARDSVRDTQYF
-	TRBV11-3	many	TRBJ2-7	TGTGCCAGCAGCTTTATGCCTACCTACGAGCAGTACTTC	CASSFMPTYEQYF
-	TRBV7-9	-	TRBJ1-4	TGTGCCAGCAGCTTACCGGGATCTCAAAGTGAAAAACTGTTTTTT	CASSLPGSQSEKLFF
-	TRBV7-2	few	TRBJ2-7	TGTGCCAGCAGCTTAATAATTTACGAGCAGTACTTC	CASSLIIYEQYF
TRBD2	TRBV12-5	-	TRBJ2-1	TGTGCTAGTGGTTTCTGGCTAGCGGGAGAAGAGAATGAGCAGTTCTTC	CASGFWLAGEENEQFF
-	TRBV19	once	TRBJ1-5	TGTGCCAGTAGTACGGACGGGGGGCCCGGGAATTTT	CASSTDGGPGNF
-	TRBV10-1	many	TRBJ2-1	TGCGCCAGCAGTATTGGCCGGGATGATGAGCAGTTCTTC	CASSIGRDDEQFF
-	TRBV7-2	few	TRBJ2-7	TGTGCCAGCAGCCCATGGGCAGGGAGCTCCTACGAGCAGTACTTC	CASSPWAGSSYEQYF
-	TRBV10-3	many	TRBJ2-5	TGTGCCATCAAGGGGACCTCGGAGACCCAGTACTTC	CAIKGTSETQYF
-	TRBV29-1	few	TRBJ1-3	TGCAGCGTTGAAGTCGTAAACACCATATATTTT	CSVEVVNTIYF
-	TRBV5-4	few	TRBJ2-2	TGTGCCAGCAGCTTGGCCCAGGGAGCCGGGGAGCTGTTTTTT	CASSLAQGAGELFF
-	TRBV5-1	few	TRBJ1-1	TGCGCCAGCAGCGAGCGGAGCCCCGACACTGAAGCTTTCTTT	CASSERSPDTEAFF
-	TRBV28	once	TRBJ1-2	TGTGCCAGCAGACGTTCCGGGCAGTCCTATGGCTACACCTTC	CASRRSGQSYGYTF
-	TRBV12-3/TRBV12-4	many	TRBJ1-1	TGTGCCAGCAGAGTAAATGGGAACACTGAAGCTTTCTTT	CASRVNGNTEAFF
TRBD2	TRBV20-1	many	TRBJ2-4	TGCAGTGCTATTATAGCGGGAGGGCCGGTAAACATTCAGTACTTC	CSAIIAGGPVNIQYF
-	TRBV19	many	TRBJ2-2	TGTGCCAGTAGTATTCAGGGTAGCGGGGAGCTGTTTTTT	CASSIQGSGELFF
-	TRBV7-2	-	TRBJ2-4	TGTGCCAGCAGCTTAGTTTCCGGGGGCGACATTCAGTACTTC	CASSLVSGGDIQYF
TRBD1	TRBV30	-	TRBJ1-1	TGTGCCTGGAGGGGACAGGGTTTCACTGAAGCTTTCTTT	CAWRGQGFTEAFF
-	TRBV28	many	TRBJ2-2	TGTGCCAGCAGCCAACTTCTTGGACAGCTAAACACCGGGGAGCTGTTTTTT	CASSQLLGQLNTGELFF
-	TRBV29-1	few	TRBJ1-3	TGCAGCACACTCCGACCGGGCTCGGGCACCATATATTTT	CSTLRPGSGTIYF
TRBD2	TRBV6-1	few	TRBJ2-3	TGTGCCAGCAGACTAGCGGGAGGCCGCACAGATACGCAGTATTTT	CASRLAGGRTDTQYF
TRBD2	TRBV19	many	TRBJ2-2	TGTGCCAGTAGTCCGAGCGGGAGGGTCGCCGGGGAGCTGTTTTTT	CASSPSGRVAGELFF
TRBD2	TRBV11-2	many	TRBJ2-3	TGTGCCAGCAGCTTAGACGCGCGGGAGGGCACAGATACGCAGTATTTT	CASSLDAREGTDTQYF
-	TRBV6-1	-	TRBJ1-5	TGTGCCTTGGGTGGGTATAGCAATCAGCCCCAGCATTTT	CALGGYSNQPQHF
-	TRBV19	-	TRBJ1-1	TGTGCCAGTAGTAGAACTGGTTTTGCAGTTTTCTTT	CASSRTGFAVFF
TRBD2	TRBV7-8	many	TRBJ2-7	TGTGCCAGCAGCCCCCGGGGGGGCGGACCGTTAGAGCAGTACTTC	CASSPRGGGPLEQYF
-	TRBV15	many	TRBJ1-5	TGTGCCACCAGCGGGACCCGACAGCGTAATCAGCCCCAGCATTTT	CATSGTRQRNQPQHF
-	TRBV28	many	TRBJ2-7	TGTGCCAGCAGTTTCCAAGGGTCCTCGAGTCACGAGCAGTACTTC	CASSFQGSSSHEQYF
-	TRBV4-1	few	TRBJ1-1	TGCGCCAGCAGCCAGCTCGGACATCTGAACACTGAAGCTTTCTTT	CASSQLGHLNTEAFF
TRBD1	TRBV11-2	many	TRBJ1-1	TGTGCCAGCAGCGGCAGGACAGGGCCCACTGAAGCTTTCTTT	CASSGRTGPTEAFF
-	TRBV28	many	TRBJ1-3	TGTGCCAGCAGTTTAATGGGGCAGAGAAGAAACACCATATATTTT	CASSLMGQRRNTIYF
TRBD1	TRBV9	few	TRBJ1-2	TGTGCCAGCAGTAACGACAGGGCGGCCAACTATGGCTACACCTTC	CASSNDRAANYGYTF
TRBD2	TRBV6-5	many	TRBJ2-5	TGTGCCAGCAGTTACACTAGCGTCCAAGAGACCCAGTACTTC	CASSYTSVQETQYF
-	TRBV11-2	many	TRBJ1-1	TGTGCCAGCAGCTTAGTAGGGAGCAACACTGAAGCTTTCTTT	CASSLVGSNTEAFF
TRBD2	TRBV28	many	TRBJ2-4	TGTGCCAGCAGTACCCGGATAGCGGGAGGGCCCGTTGATGGGTACATTCAGTACTTC	CASSTRIAGGPVDGYIQYF